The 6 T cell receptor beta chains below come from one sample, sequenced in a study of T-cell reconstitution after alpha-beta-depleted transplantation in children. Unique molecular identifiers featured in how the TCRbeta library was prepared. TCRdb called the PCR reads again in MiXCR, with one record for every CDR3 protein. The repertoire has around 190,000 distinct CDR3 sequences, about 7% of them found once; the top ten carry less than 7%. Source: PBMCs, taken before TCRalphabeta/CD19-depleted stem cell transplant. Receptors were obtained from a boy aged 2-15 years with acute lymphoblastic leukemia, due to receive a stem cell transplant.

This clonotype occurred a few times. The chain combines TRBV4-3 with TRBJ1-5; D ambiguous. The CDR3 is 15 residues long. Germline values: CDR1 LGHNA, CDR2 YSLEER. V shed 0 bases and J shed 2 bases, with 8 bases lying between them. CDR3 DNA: TGCGCCAGCAGCCAAGATGTTTCGGGCAATCAGCCCCAGCATTTT. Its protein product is CASSQDVSGNQPQHF.

CDR3 coding DNA: TGTGCCACCAGTGATTTCCGGGACAGGGGTAACACCGGGGAGCTGTTTTTT. Its translation: CATSDFRDRGNTGELFF. J is TRBJ2-2 and V is TRBV24-1; 10 nucleotides match TRBD1. The CDR3 contains 17 residues. The V segment lost 1 base and the J segment 2 bases; nucleotides outside the gene matches: 3. Germline lookup yields CDR1 KGHDR and CDR2 SFDVKD.

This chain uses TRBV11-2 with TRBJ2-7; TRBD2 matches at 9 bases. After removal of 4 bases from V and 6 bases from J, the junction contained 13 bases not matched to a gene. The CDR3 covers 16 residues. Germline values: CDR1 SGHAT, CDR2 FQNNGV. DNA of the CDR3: TGTGCCAGCAGCTCCCCCTCCTTGCTAGCGGGGCTCGAGCAGTACTTC. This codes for CASSSPSLLAGLEQYF.

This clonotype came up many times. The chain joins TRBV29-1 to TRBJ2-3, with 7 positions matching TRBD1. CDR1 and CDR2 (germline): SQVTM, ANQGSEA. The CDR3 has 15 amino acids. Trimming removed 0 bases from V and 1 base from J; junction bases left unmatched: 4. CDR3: CSVEDGTGGTDTQYF. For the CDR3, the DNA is TGCAGCGTTGAAGATGGAACAGGGGGCACAGATACGCAGTATTTT.

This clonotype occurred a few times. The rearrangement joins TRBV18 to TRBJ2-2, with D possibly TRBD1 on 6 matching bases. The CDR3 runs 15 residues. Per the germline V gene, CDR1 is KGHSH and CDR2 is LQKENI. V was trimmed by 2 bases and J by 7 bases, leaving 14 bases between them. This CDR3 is CASSPSRGAIGELFF. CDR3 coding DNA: TGTGCCAGCTCACCAAGCAGGGGCGCGATCGGGGAGCTGTTTTTT.

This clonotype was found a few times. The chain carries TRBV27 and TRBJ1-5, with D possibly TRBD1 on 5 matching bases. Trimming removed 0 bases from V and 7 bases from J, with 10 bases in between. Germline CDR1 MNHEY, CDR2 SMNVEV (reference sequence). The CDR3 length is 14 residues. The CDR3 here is CASSLSPRVQPQHF. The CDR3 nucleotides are TGTGCCAGCAGTTTATCCCCCAGGGTACAGCCCCAGCATTTT.